This T cell receptor (beta chain) was sequenced for a study of CXCR3-negative and CXCR3-positive naive CD8 T cells. Findings and caveats of the study: A higher hydrophobicity marked the TRB CDR3s of CXCR3-positive naive cells versus CXCR3-negative naive cells.

CDR3 length equals 16 residues. CDR1 and CDR2 (germline): SEHNR, FQNEAQ (reference sequence). With regard to this clonotype: Its antigen is undetermined.

The study made its TRB cDNA libraries by 5' RACE, adding UMI labels. After re-calling the 5' RACE reads, TCRdb lists one entry per CDR3 protein, DNA absent. Reported are 90,000 to 100,000 distinct CDR3 sequences; the ten largest clones contain around 0.99%. The rearrangement uses TRBV7-9 and TRBJ2-2; without DNA, the TCRdb call of TRBD2 cannot be checked. Sequencing used naive CXCR3+ CD8+ T cells from blood. Subset in this sample: CD45RO-CCR7+CD27+CD95- naive CD8+ T cells expressing CXCR3 (TNR3+). This receptor was obtained from a human donor in good health. Some clones in this sample may be carry-over from other donors' samples. This chain's CDR3 is CASSSSRILDTGELFF.